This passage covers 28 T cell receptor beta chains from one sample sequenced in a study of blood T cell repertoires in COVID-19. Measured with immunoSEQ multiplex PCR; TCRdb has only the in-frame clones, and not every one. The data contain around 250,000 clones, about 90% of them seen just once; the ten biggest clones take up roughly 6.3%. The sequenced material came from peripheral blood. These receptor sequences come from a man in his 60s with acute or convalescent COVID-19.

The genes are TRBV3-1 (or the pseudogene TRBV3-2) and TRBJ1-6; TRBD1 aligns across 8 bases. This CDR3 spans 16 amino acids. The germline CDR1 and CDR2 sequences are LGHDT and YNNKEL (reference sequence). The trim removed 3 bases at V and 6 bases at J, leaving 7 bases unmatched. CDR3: CASSQFQGAPNSPLHF. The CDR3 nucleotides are TGTGCCAGCAGCCAGTTCCAGGGGGCGCCTAATTCACCCCTCCACTTT.

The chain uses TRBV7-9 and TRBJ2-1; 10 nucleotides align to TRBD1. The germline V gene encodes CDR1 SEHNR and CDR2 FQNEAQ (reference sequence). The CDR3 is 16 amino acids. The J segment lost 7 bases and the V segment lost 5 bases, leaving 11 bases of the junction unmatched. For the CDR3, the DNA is TGTGCCAGCAGCGGACGGGGACAGGGGCTTCATAATGAGCAGTTCTTC. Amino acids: CASSGRGQGLHNEQFF.

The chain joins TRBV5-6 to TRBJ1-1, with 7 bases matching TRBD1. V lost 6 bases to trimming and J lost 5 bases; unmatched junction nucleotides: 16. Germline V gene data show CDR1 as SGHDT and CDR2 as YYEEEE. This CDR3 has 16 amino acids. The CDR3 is CASIERITGERTEAFF. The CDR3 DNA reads TGTGCCAGCATCGAGAGGATCACAGGGGAGAGGACTGAAGCTTTCTTT.

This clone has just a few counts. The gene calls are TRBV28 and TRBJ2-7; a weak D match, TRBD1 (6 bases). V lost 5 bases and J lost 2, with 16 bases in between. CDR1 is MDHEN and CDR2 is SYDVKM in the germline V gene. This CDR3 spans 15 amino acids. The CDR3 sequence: CASSKKGVAAYEQYF. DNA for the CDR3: TGTGCCAGCAGTAAAAAGGGGGTTGCGGCCTACGAGCAGTACTTC.

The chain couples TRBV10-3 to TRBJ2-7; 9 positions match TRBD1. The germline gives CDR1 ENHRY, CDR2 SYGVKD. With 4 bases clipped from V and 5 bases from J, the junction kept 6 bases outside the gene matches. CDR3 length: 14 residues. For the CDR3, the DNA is TGTGCCATCAGTGCACGGGGACAGGGCGACGAGCAGTACTTC. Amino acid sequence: CAISARGQGDEQYF.

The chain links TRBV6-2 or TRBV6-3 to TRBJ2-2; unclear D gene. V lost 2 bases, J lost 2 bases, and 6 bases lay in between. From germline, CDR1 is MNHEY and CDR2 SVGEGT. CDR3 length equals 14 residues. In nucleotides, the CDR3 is TGTGCCAGCAGTTACCCCAGAAACACCGGGGAGCTGTTTTTT. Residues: CASSYPRNTGELFF.

CDR3 in amino acids: CASGVVGPGSNQPQHF. CDR3 in DNA: TGTGCCAGCGGAGTTGTCGGGCCGGGAAGCAATCAGCCCCAGCATTTT. This chain joins TRBV27 and TRBJ1-5; D unresolved. CDR3 length equals 16 residues. Germline values: CDR1 MNHEY, CDR2 SMNVEV (reference sequence). Trimming took off 8 bases at V and 1 base at J, with 18 bases between the two ends.

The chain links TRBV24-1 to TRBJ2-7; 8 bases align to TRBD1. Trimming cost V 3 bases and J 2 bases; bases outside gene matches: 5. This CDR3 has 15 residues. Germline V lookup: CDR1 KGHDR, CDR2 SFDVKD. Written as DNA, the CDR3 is TGTGCCACCAGTGATCCCGGGACAGGAACCTACGAGCAGTACTTC. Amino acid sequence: CATSDPGTGTYEQYF.

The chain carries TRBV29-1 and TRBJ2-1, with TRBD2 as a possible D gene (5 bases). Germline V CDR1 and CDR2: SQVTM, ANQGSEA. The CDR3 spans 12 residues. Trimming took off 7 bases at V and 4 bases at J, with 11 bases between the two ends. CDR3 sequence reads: CSAHRDYNEQFF. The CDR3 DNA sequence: TGCAGCGCCCACCGGGATTACAATGAGCAGTTCTTC.

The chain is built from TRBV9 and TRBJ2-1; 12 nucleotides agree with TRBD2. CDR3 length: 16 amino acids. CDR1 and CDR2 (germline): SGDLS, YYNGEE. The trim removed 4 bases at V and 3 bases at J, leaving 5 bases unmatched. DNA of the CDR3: TGTGCCAGCAGCTTAAGGACTAGCGGGATCTACAATGAGCAGTTCTTC. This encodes CASSLRTSGIYNEQFF.

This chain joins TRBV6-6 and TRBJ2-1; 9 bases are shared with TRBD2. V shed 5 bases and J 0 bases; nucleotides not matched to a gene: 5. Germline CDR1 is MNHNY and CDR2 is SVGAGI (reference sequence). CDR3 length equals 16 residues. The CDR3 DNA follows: TGTGCCAGCAGTCTTAGCGGGGGAAGCTCCTACAATGAGCAGTTCTTC. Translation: CASSLSGGSSYNEQFF.

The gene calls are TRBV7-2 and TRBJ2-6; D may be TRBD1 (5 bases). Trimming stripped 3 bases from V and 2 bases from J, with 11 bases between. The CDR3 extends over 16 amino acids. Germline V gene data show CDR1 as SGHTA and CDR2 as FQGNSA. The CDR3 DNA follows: TGTGCCAGCAGCTTCCAGGGAACGGCTGGGGCCAACGTCCTGACTTTC. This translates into CASSFQGTAGANVLTF.

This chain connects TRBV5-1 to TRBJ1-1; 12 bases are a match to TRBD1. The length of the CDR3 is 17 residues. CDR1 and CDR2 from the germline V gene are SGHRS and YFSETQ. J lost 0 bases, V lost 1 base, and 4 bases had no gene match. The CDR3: CASSLNGDRGLNTEAFF. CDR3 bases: TGCGCCAGCAGCTTGAATGGGGACAGGGGGCTGAACACTGAAGCTTTCTTT.

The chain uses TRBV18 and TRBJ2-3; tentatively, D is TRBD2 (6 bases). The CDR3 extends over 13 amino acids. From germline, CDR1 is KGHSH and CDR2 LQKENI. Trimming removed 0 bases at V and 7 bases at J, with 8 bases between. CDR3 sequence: CASSPPGGYTQYF. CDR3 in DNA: TGTGCCAGCTCACCACCGGGAGGTTATACGCAGTATTTT.

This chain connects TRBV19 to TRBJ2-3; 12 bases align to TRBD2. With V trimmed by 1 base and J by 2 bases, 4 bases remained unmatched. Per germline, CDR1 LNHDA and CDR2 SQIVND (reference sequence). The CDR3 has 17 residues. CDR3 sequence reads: CASSIGTSGTSTDTQYF. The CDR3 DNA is TGTGCCAGTAGTATAGGGACTAGCGGGACATCCACAGATACGCAGTATTTT.

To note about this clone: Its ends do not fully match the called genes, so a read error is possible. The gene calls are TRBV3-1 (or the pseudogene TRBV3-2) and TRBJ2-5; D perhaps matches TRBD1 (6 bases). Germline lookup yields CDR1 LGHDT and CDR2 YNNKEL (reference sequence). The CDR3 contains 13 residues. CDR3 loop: CASIQQGQETQYF. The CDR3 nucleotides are TGTGCCAGCATCCAACAGGGTCAAGAGACCCAGTACTTC.

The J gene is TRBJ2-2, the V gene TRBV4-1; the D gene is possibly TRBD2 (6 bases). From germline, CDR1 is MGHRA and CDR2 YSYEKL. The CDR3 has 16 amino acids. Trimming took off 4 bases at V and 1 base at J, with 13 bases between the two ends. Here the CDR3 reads CASSPSGTLNTGELFF. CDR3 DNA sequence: TGCGCCAGCAGCCCCTCCGGGACTCTGAACACCGGGGAGCTGTTTTTT.

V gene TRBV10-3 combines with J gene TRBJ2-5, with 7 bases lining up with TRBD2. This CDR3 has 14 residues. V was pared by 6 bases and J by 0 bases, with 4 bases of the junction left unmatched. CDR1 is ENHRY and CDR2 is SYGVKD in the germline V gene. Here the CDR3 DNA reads TGTGCCATCAGCCCTGGGGGGGACCAAGAGACCCAGTACTTC. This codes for CAISPGGDQETQYF.

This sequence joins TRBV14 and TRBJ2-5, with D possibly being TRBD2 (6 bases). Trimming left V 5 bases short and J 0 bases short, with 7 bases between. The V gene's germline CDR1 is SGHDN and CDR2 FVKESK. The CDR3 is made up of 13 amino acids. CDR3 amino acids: CASSWDYQETQYF. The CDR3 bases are TGTGCCAGCAGCTGGGACTACCAAGAGACCCAGTACTTC. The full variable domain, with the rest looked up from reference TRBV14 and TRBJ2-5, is EAGVTQFPSHSVIEKGQTVTLRCDPISGHDNLYWYRRVMGKEIKFLLHFVKESKQDESGMPNNRFLAERTGGTYSTLKVQPAELEDSGVYFCASSWDYQETQYFGPGTRLLVL.

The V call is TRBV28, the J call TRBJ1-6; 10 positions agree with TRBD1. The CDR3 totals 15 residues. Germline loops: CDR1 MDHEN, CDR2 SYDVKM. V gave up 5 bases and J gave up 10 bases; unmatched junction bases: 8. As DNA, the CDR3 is TGTGCCAGCAGTCCCGTCGGGACAGGGGTCTCACCCCTCCACTTT. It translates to CASSPVGTGVSPLHF.

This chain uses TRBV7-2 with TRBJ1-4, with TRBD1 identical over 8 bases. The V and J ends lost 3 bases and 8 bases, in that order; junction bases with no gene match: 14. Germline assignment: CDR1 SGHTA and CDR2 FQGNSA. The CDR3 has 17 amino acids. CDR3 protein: CASSFPAGGTVGEKLFF. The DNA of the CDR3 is TGTGCCAGCAGCTTCCCGGCAGGGGGCACGGTGGGAGAAAAACTGTTTTTT. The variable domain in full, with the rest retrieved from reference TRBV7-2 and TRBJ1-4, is GAGVSQSPSNKVTEKGKDVELRCDPISGHTALYWYRQSLGQGLEFLIYFQGNSAPDKSGLPSDRFSAERTGGSVSTLTIQRTQQEDSAVYLCASSFPAGGTVGEKLFFGSGTQLSVL.

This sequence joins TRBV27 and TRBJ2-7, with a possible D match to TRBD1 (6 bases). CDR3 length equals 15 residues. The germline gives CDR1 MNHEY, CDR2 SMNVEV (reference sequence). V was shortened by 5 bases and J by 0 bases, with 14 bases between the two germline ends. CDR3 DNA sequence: TGTGCCAGCAGTAAAAGGACAGCGTTCTCCTACGAGCAGTACTTC. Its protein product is CASSKRTAFSYEQYF.

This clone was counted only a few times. The CDR3 DNA reads TGTGCCAGCAGCTCACCGGGACTAGCGGGAGTTGTGCAGTACTTC. It yields the protein CASSSPGLAGVVQYF. The J gene is TRBJ2-7, the V gene TRBV7-2; 14 bases agree with TRBD2. Trimming at V came to 4 bases and at J to 9 bases, leaving 8 bases not matched to a gene. Germline-derived CDR1 and CDR2 are SGHTA and FQGNSA. This CDR3 region has 15 residues.

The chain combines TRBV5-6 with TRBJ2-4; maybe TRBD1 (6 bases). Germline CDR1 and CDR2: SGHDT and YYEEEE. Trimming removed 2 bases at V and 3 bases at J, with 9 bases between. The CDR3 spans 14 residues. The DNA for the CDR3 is TGTGCCAGCAGCTTTCAGACAGGCAAAAACATTCAGTACTTC. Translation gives CASSFQTGKNIQYF.

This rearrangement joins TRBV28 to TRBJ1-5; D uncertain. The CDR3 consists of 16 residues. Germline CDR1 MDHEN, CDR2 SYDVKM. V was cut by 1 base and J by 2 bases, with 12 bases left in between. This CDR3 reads CASSLFRTRGNQPQHF. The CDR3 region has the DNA TGTGCCAGCAGTTTATTCAGGACGAGGGGCAATCAGCCCCAGCATTTT.

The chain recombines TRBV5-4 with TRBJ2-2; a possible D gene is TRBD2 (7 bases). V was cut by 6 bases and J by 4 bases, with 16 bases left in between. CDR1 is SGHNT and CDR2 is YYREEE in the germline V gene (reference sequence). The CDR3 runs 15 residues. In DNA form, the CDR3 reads TGTGCCAGCAACTTCCGGGGAGGGGGCACCGGGGAGCTGTTTTTT. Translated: CASNFRGGGTGELFF.

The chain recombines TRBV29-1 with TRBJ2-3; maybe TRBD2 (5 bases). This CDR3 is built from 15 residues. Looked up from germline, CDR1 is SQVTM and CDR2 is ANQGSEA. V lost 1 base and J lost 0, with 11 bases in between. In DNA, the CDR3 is TGCAGCGTTGAAGGGAGTAGCGCTAGCACAGATACGCAGTATTTT. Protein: CSVEGSSASTDTQYF.

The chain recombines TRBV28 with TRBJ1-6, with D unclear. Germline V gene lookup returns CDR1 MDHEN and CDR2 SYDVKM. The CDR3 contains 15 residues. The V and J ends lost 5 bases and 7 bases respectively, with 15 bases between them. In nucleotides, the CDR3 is TGTGCCAGCAGTCTACCGCCCACGCGCAATTCACCCCTCCACTTT. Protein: CASSLPPTRNSPLHF.